This entry describes one T cell receptor (beta chain). The table came from immunoSEQ multiplex PCR; TCRdb's copy has only in-frame clones and leaves some out. The sample records some 170,000 clones, roughly nine tenths being singletons. Trimming took off 9 bases at V and 1 base at J, with 9 bases between the two ends. The CDR3 runs to 12 residues. Looked up from germline, CDR1 is SGHAT and CDR2 is FQDESV (reference sequence). The sample belongs to a study of T cell responses to AZD1222 COVID-19 vaccine. The genes are TRBV11-1 and TRBJ1-1, with D perhaps matching TRBD1 (6 bases). The clonotype comes from an adult in good health. Specimen: peripheral blood, collected on day 0 of AZD1222 vaccination. In DNA form, the CDR3 reads TGTGCCAGTGCCAGGGGGAACACTGAAGCTTTCTTT. Amino acids: CASARGNTEAFF.